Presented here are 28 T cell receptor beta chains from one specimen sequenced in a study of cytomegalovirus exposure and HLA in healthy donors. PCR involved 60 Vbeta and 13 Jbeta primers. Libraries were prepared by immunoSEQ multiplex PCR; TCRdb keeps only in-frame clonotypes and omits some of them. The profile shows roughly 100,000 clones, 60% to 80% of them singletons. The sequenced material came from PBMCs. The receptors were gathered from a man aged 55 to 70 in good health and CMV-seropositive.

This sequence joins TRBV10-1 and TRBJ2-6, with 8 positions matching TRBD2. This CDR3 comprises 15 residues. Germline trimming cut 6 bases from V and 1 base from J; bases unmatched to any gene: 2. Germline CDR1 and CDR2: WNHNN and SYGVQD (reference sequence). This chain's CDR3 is CASSGRGSGANVLTF. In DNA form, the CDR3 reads TGCGCCAGCAGCGGGAGGGGATCTGGGGCCAACGTCCTGACTTTC.

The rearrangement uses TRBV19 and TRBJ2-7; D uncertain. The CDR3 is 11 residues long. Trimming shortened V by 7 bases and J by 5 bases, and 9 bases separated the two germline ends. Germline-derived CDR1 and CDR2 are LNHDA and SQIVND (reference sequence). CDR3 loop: CASKVGHEQYF. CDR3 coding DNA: TGTGCCAGTAAGGTTGGGCACGAGCAGTACTTC. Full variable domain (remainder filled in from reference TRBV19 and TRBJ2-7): DGGITQSPKYLFRKEGQNVTLSCEQNLNHDAMYWYRQDPGQGLRLIYYSQIVNDFQKGDIAEGYSVSREKKESFPLTVTSAQKNPTAFYLCASKVGHEQYFGPGTRLTVT.

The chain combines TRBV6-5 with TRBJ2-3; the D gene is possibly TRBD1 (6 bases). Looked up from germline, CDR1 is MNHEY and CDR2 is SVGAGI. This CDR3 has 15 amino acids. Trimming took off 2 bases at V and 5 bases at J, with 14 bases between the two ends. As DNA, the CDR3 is TGTGCCAGCAGTTACAGGGCAGGGGTGGAAGATACGCAGTATTTT. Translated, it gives CASSYRAGVEDTQYF.

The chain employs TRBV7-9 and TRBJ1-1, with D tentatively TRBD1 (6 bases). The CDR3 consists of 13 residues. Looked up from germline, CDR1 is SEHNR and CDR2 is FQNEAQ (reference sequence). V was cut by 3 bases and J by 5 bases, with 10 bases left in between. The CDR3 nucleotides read TGTGCCAGCAGCTTGAAGGGGGAGACTGAAGCTTTCTTT. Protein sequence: CASSLKGETEAFF. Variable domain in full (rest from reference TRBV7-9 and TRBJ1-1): DTGVSQNPRHKITKRGQNVTFRCDPISEHNRLYWYRQTLGQGPEFLTYFQNEAQLEKSRLLSDRFSAERPKGSFSTLEIQRTEQGDSAMYLCASSLKGETEAFFGQGTRLTVV.

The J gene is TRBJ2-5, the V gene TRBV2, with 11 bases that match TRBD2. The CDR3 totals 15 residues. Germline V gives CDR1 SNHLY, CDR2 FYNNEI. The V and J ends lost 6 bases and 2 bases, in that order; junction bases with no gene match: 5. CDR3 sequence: CASSLGTSGQETQYF. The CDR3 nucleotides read TGTGCCAGCAGCCTAGGGACTAGCGGTCAAGAGACCCAGTACTTC.

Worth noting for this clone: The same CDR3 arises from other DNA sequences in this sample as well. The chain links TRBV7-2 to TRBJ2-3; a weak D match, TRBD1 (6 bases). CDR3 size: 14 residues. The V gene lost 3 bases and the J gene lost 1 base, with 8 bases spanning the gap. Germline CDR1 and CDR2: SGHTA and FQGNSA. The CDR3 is CASSLGHRTDTQYF. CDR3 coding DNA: TGTGCCAGCAGCTTGGGACACCGCACAGATACGCAGTATTTT. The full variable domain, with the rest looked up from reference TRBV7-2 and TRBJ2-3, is GAGVSQSPSNKVTEKGKDVELRCDPISGHTALYWYRQSLGQGLEFLIYFQGNSAPDKSGLPSDRFSAERTGGSVSTLTIQRTQQEDSAVYLCASSLGHRTDTQYFGPGTRLTVL.

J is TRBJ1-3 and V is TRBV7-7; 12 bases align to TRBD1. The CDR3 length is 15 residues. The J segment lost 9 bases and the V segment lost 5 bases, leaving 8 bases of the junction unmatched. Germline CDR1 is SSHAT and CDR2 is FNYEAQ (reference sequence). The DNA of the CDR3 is TGTGCCAGCAGCCCGGGACAGGGGGCGCGGGGCACCATATATTTT. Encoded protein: CASSPGQGARGTIYF. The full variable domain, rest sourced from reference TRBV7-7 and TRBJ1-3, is GAGVSQSPRYKVTKRGQDVTLRCDPISSHATLYWYQQALGQGPEFLTYFNYEAQPDKSGLPSDRFSAERPEGSISTLTIQRTEQRDSAMYRCASSPGQGARGTIYFGEGSWLTVV.

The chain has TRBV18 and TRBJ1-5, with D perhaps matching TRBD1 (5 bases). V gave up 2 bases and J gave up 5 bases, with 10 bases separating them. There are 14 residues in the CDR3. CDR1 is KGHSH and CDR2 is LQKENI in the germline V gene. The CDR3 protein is CASSPVDNDQPQHF. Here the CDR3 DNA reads TGTGCCAGCTCACCAGTGGACAACGATCAGCCCCAGCATTTT.

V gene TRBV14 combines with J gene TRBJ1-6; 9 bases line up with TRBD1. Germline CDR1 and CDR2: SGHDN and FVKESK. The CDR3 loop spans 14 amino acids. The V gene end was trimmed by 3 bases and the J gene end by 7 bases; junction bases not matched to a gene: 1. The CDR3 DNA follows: TGTGCCAGCAGCCATGACAGGGGGAATTCACCCCTCCACTTT. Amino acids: CASSHDRGNSPLHF.

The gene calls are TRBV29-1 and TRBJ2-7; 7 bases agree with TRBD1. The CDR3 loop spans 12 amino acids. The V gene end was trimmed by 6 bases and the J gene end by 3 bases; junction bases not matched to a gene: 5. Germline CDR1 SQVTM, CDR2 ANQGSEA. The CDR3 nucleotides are TGCAGCGTGCTCCGGGACAGCTACGAGCAGTACTTC. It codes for CSVLRDSYEQYF.

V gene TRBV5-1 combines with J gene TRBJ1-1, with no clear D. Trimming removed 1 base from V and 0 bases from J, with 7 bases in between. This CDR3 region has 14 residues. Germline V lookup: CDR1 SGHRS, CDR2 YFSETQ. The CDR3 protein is CASSLNTLNTEAFF. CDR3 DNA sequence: TGCGCCAGCAGCTTGAACACCTTGAACACTGAAGCTTTCTTT. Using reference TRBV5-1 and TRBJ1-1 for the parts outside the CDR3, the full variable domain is KAGVTQTPRYLIKTRGQQVTLSCSPISGHRSVSWYQQTPGQGLQFLFEYFSETQRNKGNFPGRFSGRQFSNSRSEMNVSTLELGDSALYLCASSLNTLNTEAFFGQGTRLTVV.

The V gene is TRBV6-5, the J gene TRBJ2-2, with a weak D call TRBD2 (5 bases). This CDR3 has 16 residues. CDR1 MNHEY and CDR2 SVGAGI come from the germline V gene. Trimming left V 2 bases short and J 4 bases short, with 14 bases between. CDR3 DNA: TGTGCCAGCAGTTACGGCGGGTCACTGCTCACCGGGGAGCTGTTTTTT. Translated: CASSYGGSLLTGELFF.

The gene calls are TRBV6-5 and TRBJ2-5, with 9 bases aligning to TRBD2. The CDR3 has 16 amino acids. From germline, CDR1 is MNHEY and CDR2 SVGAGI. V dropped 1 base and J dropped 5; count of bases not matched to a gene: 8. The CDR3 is CASSYFGGGAVETQYF. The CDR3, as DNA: TGTGCCAGCAGTTACTTCGGCGGGGGGGCAGTTGAGACCCAGTACTTC.

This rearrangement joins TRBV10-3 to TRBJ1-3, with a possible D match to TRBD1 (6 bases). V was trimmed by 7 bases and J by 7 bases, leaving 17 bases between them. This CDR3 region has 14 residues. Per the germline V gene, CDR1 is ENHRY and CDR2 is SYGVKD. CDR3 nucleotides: TGTGCCATCATTGGGGGGGCAAACAGGAACACCATATATTTT. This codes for CAIIGGANRNTIYF.

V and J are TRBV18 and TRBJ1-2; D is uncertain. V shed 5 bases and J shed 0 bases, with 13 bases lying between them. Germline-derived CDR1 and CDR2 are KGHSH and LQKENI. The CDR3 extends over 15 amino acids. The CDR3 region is CASSFRARTNYGYTF. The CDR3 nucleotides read TGTGCCAGCTCATTCAGAGCGAGGACTAACTATGGCTACACCTTC.

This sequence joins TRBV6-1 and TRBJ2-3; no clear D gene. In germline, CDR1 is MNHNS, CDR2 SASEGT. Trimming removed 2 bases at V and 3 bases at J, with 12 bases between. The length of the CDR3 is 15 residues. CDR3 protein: CASSERPMRTDTQYF. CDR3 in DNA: TGTGCCAGCAGTGAACGACCGATGAGGACAGATACGCAGTATTTT.

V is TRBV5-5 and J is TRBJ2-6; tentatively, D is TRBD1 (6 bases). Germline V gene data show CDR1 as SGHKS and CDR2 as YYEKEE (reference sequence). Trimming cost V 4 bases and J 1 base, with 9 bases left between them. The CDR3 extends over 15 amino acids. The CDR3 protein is CASSPTGSGANVLTF. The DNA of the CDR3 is TGTGCCAGCAGCCCGACAGGTTCTGGGGCCAACGTCCTGACTTTC.

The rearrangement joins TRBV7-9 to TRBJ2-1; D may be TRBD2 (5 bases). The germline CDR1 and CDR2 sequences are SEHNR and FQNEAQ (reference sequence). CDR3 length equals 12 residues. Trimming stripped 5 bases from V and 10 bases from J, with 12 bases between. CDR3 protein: CASSTSGLEQFF. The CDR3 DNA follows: TGTGCCAGCAGCACGTCGGGGTTAGAGCAGTTCTTC.

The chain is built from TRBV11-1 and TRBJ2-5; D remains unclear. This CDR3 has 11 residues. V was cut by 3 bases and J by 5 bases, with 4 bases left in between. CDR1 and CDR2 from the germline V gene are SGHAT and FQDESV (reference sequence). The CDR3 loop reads CASSFEETQYF. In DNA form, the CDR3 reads TGTGCCAGCAGCTTCGAGGAGACCCAGTACTTC.

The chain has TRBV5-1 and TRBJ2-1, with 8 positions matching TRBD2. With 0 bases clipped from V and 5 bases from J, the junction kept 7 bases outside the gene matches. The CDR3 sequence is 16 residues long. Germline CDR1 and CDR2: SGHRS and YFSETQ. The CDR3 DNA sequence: TGCGCCAGCAGCTTGGTAGGCGGGGGGAGTAACAATGAGCAGTTCTTC. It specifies CASSLVGGGSNNEQFF.

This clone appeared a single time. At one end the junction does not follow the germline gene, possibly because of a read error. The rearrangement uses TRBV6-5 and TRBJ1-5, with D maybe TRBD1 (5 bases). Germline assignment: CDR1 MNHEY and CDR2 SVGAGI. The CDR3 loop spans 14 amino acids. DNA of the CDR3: TGTGCCAGCAGATCCAGGGATAGCAGTCAGCCCCAGCATTTT. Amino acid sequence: CASRSRDSSQPQHF.

Here the CDR3 reads CASSLGVETQYF. The CDR3 DNA reads TGCGCCAGCAGCTTAGGGGTAGAGACCCAGTACTTC. The V and J genes are TRBV5-1 and TRBJ2-5, with a possible D match to TRBD1 (5 bases). CDR1 and CDR2 (germline): SGHRS, YFSETQ. Trimming left V 2 bases short and J 4 bases short, with 6 bases between. The CDR3 is made up of 12 amino acids.

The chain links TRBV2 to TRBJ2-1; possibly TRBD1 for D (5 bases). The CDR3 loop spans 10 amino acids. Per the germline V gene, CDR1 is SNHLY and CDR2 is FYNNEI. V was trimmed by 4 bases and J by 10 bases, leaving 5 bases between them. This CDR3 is CASSAGEQFF. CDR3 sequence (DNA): TGTGCCAGCAGTGCAGGGGAGCAGTTCTTC.

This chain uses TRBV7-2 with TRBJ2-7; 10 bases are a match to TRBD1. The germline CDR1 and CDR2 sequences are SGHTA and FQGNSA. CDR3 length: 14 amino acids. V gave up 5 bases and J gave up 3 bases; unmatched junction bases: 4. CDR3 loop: CASSPRTGGYEQYF. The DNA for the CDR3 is TGTGCCAGCAGCCCACGGACAGGGGGCTACGAGCAGTACTTC.

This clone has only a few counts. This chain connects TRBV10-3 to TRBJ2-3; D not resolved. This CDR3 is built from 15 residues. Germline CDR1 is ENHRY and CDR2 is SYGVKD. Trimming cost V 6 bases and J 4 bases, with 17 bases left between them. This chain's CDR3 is CAISTSLLLADTQYF. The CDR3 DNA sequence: TGTGCCATCAGCACGAGCTTACTCTTAGCAGATACGCAGTATTTT.

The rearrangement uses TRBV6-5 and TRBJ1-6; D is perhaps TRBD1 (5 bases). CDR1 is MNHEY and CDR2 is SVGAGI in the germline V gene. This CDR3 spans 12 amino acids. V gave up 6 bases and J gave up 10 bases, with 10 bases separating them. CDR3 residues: CASSQGNSPLHF. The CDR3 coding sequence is TGTGCCAGCAGCCAGGGAAACTCACCCCTCCACTTT.

The CDR3: CASTLGGATLNEQFF. CDR3 coding DNA: TGTGCCAGCACCTTAGGAGGGGCCACTCTCAATGAGCAGTTCTTC. The rearrangement links TRBV9 to TRBJ2-1; weak D call: TRBD2 (6 bases). Germline assignment: CDR1 SGDLS and CDR2 YYNGEE. Trimming took 6 bases from V and 6 from J, leaving 19 bases between them. This CDR3 is built from 15 residues.

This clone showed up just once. The CDR3 DNA sequence: TGTGCCAGCAGCTTAGAAGGGCGGGACAGGGCCATAGGAGGCTACACCTTC. This encodes CASSLEGRDRAIGGYTF. This chain joins TRBV7-6 and TRBJ1-2; 9 bases agree with TRBD1. Looked up from germline, CDR1 is SGHVS and CDR2 is FNYEAQ. Trimming at V came to 1 base and at J to 8 bases, leaving 14 bases not matched to a gene. This CDR3 has 17 residues. The full variable domain, completed using reference TRBV7-6 and TRBJ1-2, is GAGVSQSPRYKVTKRGQDVALRCDPISGHVSLYWYRQALGQGPEFLTYFNYEAQQDKSGLPNDRFSAERPEGSISTLTIQRTEQRDSAMYRCASSLEGRDRAIGGYTFGSGTRLTVV.